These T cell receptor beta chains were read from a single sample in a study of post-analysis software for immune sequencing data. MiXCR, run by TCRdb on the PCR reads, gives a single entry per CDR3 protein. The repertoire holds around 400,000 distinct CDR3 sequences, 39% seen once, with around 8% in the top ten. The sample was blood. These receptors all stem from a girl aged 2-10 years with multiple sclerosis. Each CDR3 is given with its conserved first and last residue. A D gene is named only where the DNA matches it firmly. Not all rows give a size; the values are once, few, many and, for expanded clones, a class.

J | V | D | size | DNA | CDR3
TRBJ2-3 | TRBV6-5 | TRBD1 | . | TGTGCCAGCATCGGGACAGCGTCTACGCAGTATTTT | CASIGTASTQYF
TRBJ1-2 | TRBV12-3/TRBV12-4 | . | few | TGTGCCAGCAGTTTTTTAGGGGGGAAAGGCTACACCTTC | CASSFLGGKGYTF
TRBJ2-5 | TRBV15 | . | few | TGTGCCACCAGCAGAGATCAAGAGACCCAGTACTTC | CATSRDQETQYF
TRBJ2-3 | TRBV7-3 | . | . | TGTGCCAGCAGCTCTGTGGGCGACGGCGATACGCAGTATTTT | CASSSVGDGDTQYF
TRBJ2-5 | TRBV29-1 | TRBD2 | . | TGCAGCGTTGTACGCTCTAGCGGACAAGAGACCCAGTACTTC | CSVVRSSGQETQYF
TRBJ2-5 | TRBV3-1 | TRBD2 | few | TGTGCCAGCAGCCCTCGGGAGGGCCAAGAGACCCAGTACTTC | CASSPREGQETQYF
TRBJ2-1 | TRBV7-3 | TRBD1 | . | TGTGCCAGCAGCTTAAGGGGGGGGACAGGGATCTACAATGAGCAGTTCTTC | CASSLRGGTGIYNEQFF
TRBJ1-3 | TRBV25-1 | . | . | TGTGCCAGCACTGTGGACAGTCCTGGAAACACCATATATTTT | CASTVDSPGNTIYF
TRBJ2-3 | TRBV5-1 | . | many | TGCGCCAGCAGCATCGGTGGGGGGCTTTCCACAGATACGCAGTATTTT | CASSIGGGLSTDTQYF
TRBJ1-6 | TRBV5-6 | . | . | TGTGCCAGCAGCTCTAATTCACCCCTCCACTTT | CASSSNSPLHF
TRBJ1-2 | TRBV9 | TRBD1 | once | TGTGCCAGCAGCCCCTACGACAGGGGTTATGGCTACACCTTC | CASSPYDRGYGYTF
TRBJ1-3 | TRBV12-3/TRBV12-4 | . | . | TGTGCCAACCGCCGCGGGGAAGCTGGAAACACCATATATTTT | CANRRGEAGNTIYF
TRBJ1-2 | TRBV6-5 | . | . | TGTGCCAGCAGACCCGGGACGGATGGCTACACCTTC | CASRPGTDGYTF
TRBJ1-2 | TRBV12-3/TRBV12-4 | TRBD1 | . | TGTGCCAGCAACCCGACAGGGGTCTATGGCTACACCTTC | CASNPTGVYGYTF
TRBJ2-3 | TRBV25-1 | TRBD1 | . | TGTGCCAGCAGTGGAGGGACGGGACAGGGGACAGATACGCAGTATTTT | CASSGGTGQGTDTQYF
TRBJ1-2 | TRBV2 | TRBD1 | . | TGTGCCAGCAGTCCAGGGGGCCAGGACTATGGCTACACCTTC | CASSPGGQDYGYTF
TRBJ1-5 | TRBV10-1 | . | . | TGCGCCAGCAGTGAGACCGGGCAGCCCCAGCATTTT | CASSETGQPQHF
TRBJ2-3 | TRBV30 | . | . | TGTGCCTGGAGACGGAGGGAAACAGATACGCAGTATTTT | CAWRRRETDTQYF
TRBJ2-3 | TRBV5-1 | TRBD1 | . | TGCGCCAGCAGCTTGGGACAGGGGGCAAATACGCAGTATTTT | CASSLGQGANTQYF
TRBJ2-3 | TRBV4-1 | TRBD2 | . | TGCGCCAGCAGCGAAGACAGCGGGGCCACAGATACGCAGTATTTT | CASSEDSGATDTQYF
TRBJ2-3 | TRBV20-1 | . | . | TGCAAGGCCCGCGGCAGGGCGCACACAGATACGCAGTATTTT | CKARGRAHTDTQYF
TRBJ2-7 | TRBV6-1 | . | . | TGTGCCAGCAGCAATGAGGGATGGGGGGTTAATCTCTACGAGCAGTACTTC | CASSNEGWGVNLYEQYF
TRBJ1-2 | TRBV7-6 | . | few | TGTGCCAGCAGCTTAGGCGCAGAAATGGCCTATGGCTACACCTTC | CASSLGAEMAYGYTF
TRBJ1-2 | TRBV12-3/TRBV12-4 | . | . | TGTGCCAGCAGTTTGTTCGGGGATGGCTACACCTTC | CASSLFGDGYTF
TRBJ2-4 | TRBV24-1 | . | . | TGTGCCACCAGTGAGGGAGGATCTGCCAAAAACATTCAGTACTTC | CATSEGGSAKNIQYF
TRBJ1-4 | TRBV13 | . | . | TGTGCCAGCAGCTTAGGCTTCGGACCGCAAACTCAAAAACTGTTTTTT | CASSLGFGPQTQKLFF
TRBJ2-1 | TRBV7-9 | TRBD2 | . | TGTGCCAGCAGCTCCGCCACGTTGCGGGGGGGAGCCTACAATGAGCAGTTCTTC | CASSSATLRGGAYNEQFF
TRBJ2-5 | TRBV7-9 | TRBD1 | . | TGTGCCAGCAGGGCGGACAGGGGGTCCCAAGAGACCCAGTACTTC | CASRADRGSQETQYF
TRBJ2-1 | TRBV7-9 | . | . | TGTGCCAGCAGCTTCGACGGGGGATACTACAATGAGCAATTCTTC | CASSFDGGYYNEQFF
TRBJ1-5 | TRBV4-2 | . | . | TGTGCCAGCAGCCAAGAAAAGCTTAATCAGCCCCAGCATTTT | CASSQEKLNQPQHF
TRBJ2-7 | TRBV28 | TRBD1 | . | TGTGCCAGCAGCATGGGACAGGGCTATGAGCAGTACTTC | CASSMGQGYEQYF
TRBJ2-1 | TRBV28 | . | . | TGTGCCAGCAGCTCGCGGGGAGGAAATGAGCAGTTCTTC | CASSSRGGNEQFF
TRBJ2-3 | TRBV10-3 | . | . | TGTGCCATCAGTGAGAGGGACACTAGCACAGATACGCAGTATTTT | CAISERDTSTDTQYF
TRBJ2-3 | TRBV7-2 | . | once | TGTGCCAGCAGCTTTCTGATTAGCACAGATACGCAGTATTTT | CASSFLISTDTQYF
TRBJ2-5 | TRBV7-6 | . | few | TGTGCCAGCAGCTTAGTCGGGGGGCGCGAGGAGACCCAGTACTTC | CASSLVGGREETQYF
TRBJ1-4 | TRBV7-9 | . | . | TGTGCCAGCAGCGAAAGCCCCGGGGGGGATGAAAAACTGTTTTTT | CASSESPGGDEKLFF
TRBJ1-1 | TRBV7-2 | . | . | TGTGCCAGCAGCTTTTCCCTTCGGGTTCAGGACAGTTTGAACACTGAAGCTTTCTTT | CASSFSLRVQDSLNTEAFF
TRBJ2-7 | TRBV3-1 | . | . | TGTGCCAGCAGCCAACTCTCGGGAGCCTACGAGCAGTACTTC | CASSQLSGAYEQYF
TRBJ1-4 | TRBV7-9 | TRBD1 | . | TGTGCCAGCAGCTCGAGACAGGGCGGGGAAAAACTGTTTTTT | CASSSRQGGEKLFF
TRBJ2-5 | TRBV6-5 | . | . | TGTGCCAGCAGGTCGGCGGGGCAGGGGATCGTGACCCAGTACTTC | CASRSAGQGIVTQYF
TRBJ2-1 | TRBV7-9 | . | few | TGTGCCAGCAGCTTTGCGGCATCCTACAATGAGCAGTTCTTC | CASSFAASYNEQFF
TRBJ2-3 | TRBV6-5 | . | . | TGTGCCAGCAGTTACTCGAGAGCTAGCAGATATCAAGCCACAGATACGCAGTATTTT | CASSYSRASRYQATDTQYF
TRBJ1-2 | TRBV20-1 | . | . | TGCAGTGCCGACGGGGGGCGAAACTATGGCTACACCTTC | CSADGGRNYGYTF
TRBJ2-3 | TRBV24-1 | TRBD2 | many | TGTGCCACCAGTGATTTTCTGGGCGGGGGGACCACAGATACGCAGTATTTT | CATSDFLGGGTTDTQYF
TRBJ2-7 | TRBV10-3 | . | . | TGTGCCATCATGGCCGGGCGGTCCTACGAGCAGTACTTC | CAIMAGRSYEQYF
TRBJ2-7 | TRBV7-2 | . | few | TGTGCCAGCAGCTCGGCGGGACACACGGGTCGGGGCTCCTACAATGAGCAGTACTTC | CASSSAGHTGRGSYNEQYF
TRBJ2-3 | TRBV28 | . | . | TGTGCCAGCAGTTTTCTGGGGAAGGACAGAACTACCAGCACAGATACGCAGTATTTT | CASSFLGKDRTTSTDTQYF
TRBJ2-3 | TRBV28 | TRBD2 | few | TGTGCCAGCAGTTTGGCGGGGGATTTCACAGATACGCAGTATTTT | CASSLAGDFTDTQYF
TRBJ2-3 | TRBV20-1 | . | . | TGCAGTGCTAGAGAAGGACTACGGAGCACAGATACGCAGTATTTT | CSAREGLRSTDTQYF
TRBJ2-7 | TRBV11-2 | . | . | TGTGCCAGCAGCCCAGATCGGGGACACGGAAGGTACGAGCAGTACTTC | CASSPDRGHGRYEQYF
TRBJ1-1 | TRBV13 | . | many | TGTGCCAGCAGCTTAGCCGGGCTCCCCTCGGGAAGAACTGAAGCTTTCTTT | CASSLAGLPSGRTEAFF
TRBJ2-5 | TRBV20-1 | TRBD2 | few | TGCAGTGCTAGAGACCTCTCCCGGGGGGGACAAGAGACCCAGTACTTC | CSARDLSRGGQETQYF
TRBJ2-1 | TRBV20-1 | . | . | TGCAGTGCACCCCCGGCGAGCAATGAGCAGTTCTTC | CSAPPASNEQFF
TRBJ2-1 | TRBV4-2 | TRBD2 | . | TGTGCCAGCGGTCGAGCGGGGGGGCAGGACAATGAGCAGTTCTTC | CASGRAGGQDNEQFF
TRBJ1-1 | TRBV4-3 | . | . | TGCGCCAGCAGCCAAGACTCGTTACAGAGGAACACTGAAGCTTTCTTT | CASSQDSLQRNTEAFF
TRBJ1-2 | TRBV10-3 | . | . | TGTGCCATCAGTGAGTCCGCCCTGGGTTCCTATGGCTACACCTTC | CAISESALGSYGYTF
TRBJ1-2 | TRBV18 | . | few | TGTGCCAGCTCACCGAGGACCTTCCCCTATGGCTACACCTTC | CASSPRTFPYGYTF
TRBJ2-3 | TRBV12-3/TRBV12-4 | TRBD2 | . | TGTGCCAGCAGTTTTCTAGCGGGGGGGGACGGTACGCAGTATTTT | CASSFLAGGDGTQYF
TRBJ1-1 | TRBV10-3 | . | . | TGTGCCATCAGTTCCAGGGGAACAACTGAAGCTTTCTTT | CAISSRGTTEAFF
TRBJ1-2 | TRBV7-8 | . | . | TGTGCCAGCAGCCTCGGCACCTTAACAGGGTACTATGGCTACACCTTC | CASSLGTLTGYYGYTF